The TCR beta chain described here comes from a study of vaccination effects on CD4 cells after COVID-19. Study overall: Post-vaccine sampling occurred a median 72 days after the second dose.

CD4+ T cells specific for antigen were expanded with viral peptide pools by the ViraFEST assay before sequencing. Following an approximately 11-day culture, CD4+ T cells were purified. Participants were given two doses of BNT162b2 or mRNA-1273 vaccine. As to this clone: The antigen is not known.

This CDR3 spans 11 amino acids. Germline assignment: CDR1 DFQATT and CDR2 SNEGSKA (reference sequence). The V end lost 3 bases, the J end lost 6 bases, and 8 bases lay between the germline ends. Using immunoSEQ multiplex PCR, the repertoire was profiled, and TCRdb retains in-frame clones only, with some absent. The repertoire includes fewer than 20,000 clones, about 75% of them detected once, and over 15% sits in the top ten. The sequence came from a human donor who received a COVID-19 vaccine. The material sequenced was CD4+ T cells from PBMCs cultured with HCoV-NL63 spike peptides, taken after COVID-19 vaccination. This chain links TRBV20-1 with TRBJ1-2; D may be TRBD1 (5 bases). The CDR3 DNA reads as TGCAGTGCTAGGGGGGGGGATGGCTACACCTTC. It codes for CSARGGDGYTF.